The 9 T cell receptor beta chains below were found in one sample sequenced in a study of blood T cell repertoires in COVID-19. Assay: immunoSEQ multiplex PCR; the TCRdb copy retains only in-frame clones and omits some. The table lists around 190,000 clones, around 84% of them singletons. Source material: peripheral blood. These receptor sequences come from a human donor in a cohort sampled during active COVID-19.

The J gene is TRBJ2-7, the V gene TRBV5-1; 11 bases are a match to TRBD1. Germline CDR1 is SGHRS and CDR2 is YFSETQ. This CDR3 contains 15 residues. V lost 3 bases and J lost 4; bases outside the gene matches: 6. CDR3 sequence reads: CASSSFGQGAYEQYF. The CDR3 region has the DNA TGCGCCAGCAGCTCATTCGGACAGGGGGCATACGAGCAGTACTTC.

V gene TRBV27 combines with J gene TRBJ2-7, with 12 bases that match TRBD2. CDR3 length: 22 amino acids. The germline V gene has CDR1 MNHEY and CDR2 SMNVEV (reference sequence). V lost 10 bases, J lost 5 bases, and 33 bases stayed unmatched. CDR3 residues: CATKRTGSAASGRGWFTHEQYF. The CDR3 nucleotides read TGTGCCACCAAGAGGACAGGGTCCGCGGCTAGCGGGAGGGGATGGTTCACCCACGAGCAGTACTTC.

This chain's CDR3 is CASSWLVEQFF. The DNA of the CDR3 is TGTGCCAGCAGTTGGCTGGTTGAGCAGTTCTTC. V usage is TRBV12-3 or TRBV12-4 and J usage is TRBJ2-1, with D unresolved. The CDR3 contains 11 residues. The V and J ends lost 4 bases and 9 bases respectively, with 7 bases between them.

The genes are TRBV6-5 and TRBJ1-5, with D perhaps TRBD1 (6 bases). This CDR3 region has 15 residues. Trimming removed 8 bases at V and 4 bases at J, with 18 bases between. The germline V gene encodes CDR1 MNHEY and CDR2 SVGAGI. Here the CDR3 reads CASGSLGGPNQPQHF. The CDR3 DNA is TGTGCCAGCGGGTCCCTCGGGGGGCCTAATCAGCCCCAGCATTTT.

The chain links TRBV6-5 to TRBJ1-1, with D hard to call. The germline V and J ends were trimmed by 7 bases and 1 base, with 4 bases remaining between them. This CDR3 has 11 residues. Germline V gene data show CDR1 as MNHEY and CDR2 as SVGAGI. DNA for the CDR3: TGTGCCAGCAACAGGAACACTGAAGCTTTCTTT. Its translation: CASNRNTEAFF.

CDR3 loop: CASRKKLAGGSYEQYF. CDR3 nucleotides: TGTGCCAGCAGGAAGAAACTAGCGGGAGGATCCTACGAGCAGTACTTC. V is TRBV27 and J is TRBJ2-7; 12 bases align to TRBD2. J lost 1 base, V lost 6 bases, and 7 bases had no gene match. The CDR3 contains 16 residues. CDR1 and CDR2 (germline): MNHEY, SMNVEV (reference sequence).

This chain connects TRBV6-5 to TRBJ2-3; 7 nucleotides match TRBD2. This CDR3 region has 15 residues. Per the germline V gene, CDR1 is MNHEY and CDR2 is SVGAGI. After removal of 3 bases from V and 0 bases from J, the junction contained 3 bases not matched to a gene. The CDR3 sequence: CASSYSSGSTDTQYF. The CDR3 DNA reads as TGTGCCAGCAGTTATTCTAGCGGTAGCACAGATACGCAGTATTTT.

The chain joins TRBV15 to TRBJ1-2; D is possibly TRBD1 (6 bases). Trimming pared 0 bases from V and 7 bases from J, leaving 12 bases between. The CDR3 spans 14 residues. Germline values: CDR1 LNHNV, CDR2 YYDKDF (reference sequence). The CDR3 loop is CATSREGNRAGYTF. Here the CDR3 DNA reads TGTGCCACCAGCAGAGAGGGTAACAGGGCTGGCTACACCTTC.

The rearrangement links TRBV19 to TRBJ2-3, with TRBD2 matching over 13 bases. Germline CDR1 and CDR2: LNHDA and SQIVND (reference sequence). CDR3 length equals 16 residues. The J segment lost 6 bases and the V segment lost 4 bases, leaving 7 bases of the junction unmatched. This CDR3 is CASSRTSGRAPDTQYF. The DNA for the CDR3 is TGTGCCAGTAGTAGAACTAGCGGGAGGGCCCCGGATACGCAGTATTTT.